The clone carrying this T cell receptor (beta chain) came up a few times. The multiple sclerosis control group comprised treatment-naive patients with stable or active relapsing-remitting disease. While CD8+ and CD4+ T cells were isolated negatively, TEMRA cells were enriched by FACS. The data were obtained in a study of CD8 T cells in Susac syndrome. Reverse transcription of about 0.5 to 1 ug RNA used random hexamers. TCR beta CDR3 was amplified by immunoSEQ multiplex PCR. This amplification extended across 54 Vbeta and 13 Jbeta segments. One entry per CDR3 protein results from TCRdb running MiXCR on the immunoSEQ multiplex PCR reads. The data show some 150,000 distinct CDR3 sequences, with roughly 94% seen just once and roughly 0.21% held by the top ten. Germline CDR1 MNHEY, CDR2 SVGEGT. The V gene lost 5 bases and the J gene lost 6 bases, with 8 bases spanning the gap. This CDR3 has 12 amino acids.

This clonotype was obtained from a human donor with multiple sclerosis. The chain combines TRBV6-2 or TRBV6-3 with TRBJ1-5; D ambiguous. Sequencing was done on a sample of CD8+ T cells from PBMCs. CDR3 amino acids: CASSPGSQPQHF. The CDR3 DNA is TGTGCCAGCAGTCCGGGAAGTCAGCCCCAGCATTTT.